Listed here are 2 T cell receptor beta chains from one sample, sequenced in a study of CD8 T cells in ankylosing spondylitis. Their antigens are not known. A single record per CDR3 protein comes from TCRdb applying MiXCR to the 5' RACE reads. Altogether around 770,000 distinct CDR3 sequences are present, about an eighth being singletons, with the ten largest covering approximately 0.5%. Overall study findings and caveats: Seemingly distinctive of ankylosing spondylitis blood was a TCR beta motif formed by eight highly homologous variants.

The material sequenced was blood, either unsorted or a sorted T cell fraction (not recorded which). The receptor set was obtained from a male donor with ankylosing spondylitis.

This clonotype was counted a few times. The chain employs TRBV7-2 and TRBJ2-6, with no clear D. V dropped 7 bases and J dropped 6 bases, with 7 bases sitting between them. The germline V gene has CDR1 SGHTA and CDR2 FQGNSA. The CDR3 has 12 amino acids. This chain's CDR3 is CASTRQANVLTF. The CDR3 DNA reads as TGTGCCAGCACCCGGCAGGCCAACGTCCTGACTTTC.

With respect to this clonotype: Relative to the germline gene, one junction end is altered; a read error may explain this. The gene calls are TRBV10-2 and TRBJ2-7; unclear D gene. The germline CDR1 and CDR2 sequences are WSHSY and SAAADI. The CDR3 loop spans 11 amino acids. The CDR3 is CASRDLWEQYF. The CDR3 nucleotides are TGCGCCAGCCGTGACCTTTGGGAGCAGTACTTC.